Sequencing of this T cell receptor beta chain was carried out in a study of PD-1 blockade in mismatch repair-deficient tumors. Study-level information: Patients had about 13 mismatch repair-deficient cancer types and were previously treated and progressing.

Assay used: immunoSEQ multiplex PCR; TCRdb lists only in-frame clones, some missing. The sample consists of about 79,000 clones, roughly 80% of them appearing once. The CDR3 spans 17 residues. J was trimmed by 4 bases and V by 0 bases; bases with no gene match: 9. Per germline, CDR1 SGDLS and CDR2 YYNGEE. Note on this clone: Its antigen remains unknown.

Overall study results and limits: After pembrolizumab, tumor-resident clones rose rapidly, then generally contracted before radiologic responses.

This receptor was obtained from an adult with mismatch repair-deficient cancer. Material: peripheral blood, obtained 44 weeks after starting pembrolizumab. The rearrangement joins TRBV9 to TRBJ2-5; 10 bases map to TRBD2. This CDR3 reads CASSVDPLAGVGETQYF. CDR3 DNA: TGTGCCAGCAGCGTAGACCCTCTAGCGGGAGTGGGAGAGACCCAGTACTTC. Together with reference TRBV9 and TRBJ2-5, the CDR3 gives the full variable domain: DSGVTQTPKHLITATGQRVTLRCSPRSGDLSVYWYQQSLDQGLQFLIQYYNGEERAKGNILERFSAQQFPDLHSELNLSSLELGDSALYFCASSVDPLAGVGETQYFGPGTRLLVL.